This TCR beta chain was captured in a study of CD8+ T cells in alopecia areata. Between the trimmed V and J ends, which lost 5 bases and 0 bases, there was a span of 10 bases. This CDR3 contains 13 residues. Germline assignment: CDR1 GTSNPN and CDR2 SVGIG (reference sequence). Notes on the study in general: Among the 100 top clones, expanded CD8+ clones, like scalp clonality, were significantly decreased by tofacitinib. Higher clonality than in normal scalp was seen in lesional scalp, especially alopecia totalis/universalis. Scalp and blood retained many expanded lesional clones during tofacitinib.

Sequencing templates came from extracted RNA that was reverse transcribed into cDNA. The assay was immunoSEQ multiplex PCR, and TCRdb's table has in-frame clones only and misses some. The repertoire holds some 200,000 clones, with over 45% as singletons. The treatment denotes: oral pan-JAK inhibitor, 5-10 mg twice daily. From alopecia areata patients, lesional scalp punch biopsies and peripheral blood were collected. A note on this clone: Its antigen is undetermined.

Sequencing was performed on CD4+ T cells sorted from blood, taken at week 24, from a patient treated with tofacitinib. The V call is TRBV30, the J call TRBJ1-1, with a tentative D call TRBD1 (5 bases). This sequence was found in a human donor with alopecia areata. CDR3 amino acids: CAWGDQMNTEAFF. DNA of the CDR3: TGTGCCTGGGGGGACCAAATGAACACTGAAGCTTTCTTT.